A single sample gave rise to the 29 T cell receptor beta chains below, sequenced in a study of T cell repertoires in cytomegalovirus infection (dated by TCRdb to about 2019). Sequencing relied on an Illumina HiSeq 1500. TCRdb applied fastp at Q25 and MiXCR to the public reads, then kept only in-frame beta chains. CDR3 protein duplicates are merged, each entry listing the most common genes and DNA. The sample table contains over 150,000 distinct CDR3 sequences; only one count was recorded for approximately 19% of them. Jointly, the top ten make up approximately 3% of the sample. Sequencing used PBMCs. These receptors were obtained from a human donor in good health (CMV status not recorded). Some clones in this sample may be carry-over from other donors' samples.

This clonotype was detected only a few times. V usage is TRBV28 and J usage is TRBJ1-5; 8 nucleotides agree with TRBD1. This CDR3 region has 15 residues. Trimming at V came to 1 base and at J to 7 bases, leaving 6 bases not matched to a gene. Per germline, CDR1 MDHEN and CDR2 SYDVKM. The CDR3 nucleotides read TGTGCCAGCAGTTTATTGGACAGGGATCAGCAGCCCCAGCATTTT. Protein product: CASSLLDRDQQPQHF.

The gene calls are TRBV29-1 and TRBJ1-5, with 7 bases that match TRBD1. CDR1 is SQVTM and CDR2 is ANQGSEA in the germline V gene. The CDR3 runs to 15 residues. With V trimmed by 4 bases and J by 7 bases, 13 bases remained unmatched. CDR3 DNA sequence: TGCAGCGTTGTATTTCCCGGAGGGGGCGCCCAGCCCCAGCATTTT. This encodes CSVVFPGGGAQPQHF.

Only a few counts were recorded for this clonotype. The chain combines TRBV6-1 with TRBJ2-7; unclear D gene. The CDR3 runs to 14 residues. From germline, CDR1 is MNHNS and CDR2 SASEGT. V was pared by 1 base and J by 4 bases, with 11 bases between. The CDR3 protein is CASSEGAERYEQYF. The CDR3 DNA follows: TGTGCCAGCAGTGAAGGGGCAGAGAGGTACGAGCAGTACTTC.

V is TRBV11-3 and J is TRBJ2-1, with D perhaps TRBD1 (5 bases). Trimming removed 2 bases from V and 8 bases from J, with 10 bases in between. Germline lookup yields CDR1 SGHNT and CDR2 YENEEA. This CDR3 comprises 13 residues. CDR3 region: CASSLIWGDEQFF. CDR3 DNA sequence: TGTGCCAGCAGCTTAATATGGGGCGATGAGCAGTTCTTC.

V gene TRBV6-2 or TRBV6-3 combines with J gene TRBJ2-2; D uncertain. V lost 4 bases and J 2 bases, leaving 14 bases between the germline ends. The V gene's germline CDR1 is MNHEY and CDR2 SVGEGT. The CDR3 contains 16 residues. CDR3 sequence: CASSSALVLNTGELFF. The CDR3 nucleotides read TGTGCCAGCAGTTCCGCTTTAGTCCTTAACACCGGGGAGCTGTTTTTT.

This chain links TRBV20-1 with TRBJ1-2; TRBD1 aligns across 10 bases. Trimming at V came to 5 bases and at J to 8 bases, leaving 14 bases not matched to a gene. The CDR3 consists of 15 residues. Germline CDR1 and CDR2: DFQATT and SNEGSKA (reference sequence). The CDR3: CSAGLQGQGKYGYTF. CDR3 DNA sequence: TGCAGTGCTGGACTTCAGGGACAGGGGAAATACGGCTACACCTTC.

There are many counts of this clonotype. The chain employs TRBV7-6 and TRBJ1-5; possible D gene TRBD1, 5 bases. The CDR3 spans 15 residues. V gave up 3 bases and J gave up 5 bases, with 14 bases separating them. Germline CDR1 reads SGHVS; CDR2 reads FNYEAQ. The chain's CDR3 is CASSFRIGADQPQHF. The CDR3 DNA reads as TGTGCCAGCAGCTTTAGAATCGGGGCGGATCAGCCCCAGCATTTT.

There are many counts of this clonotype. V is TRBV12-3 or TRBV12-4 and J is TRBJ2-5; 14 bases map to TRBD2. CDR3 length: 18 amino acids. The V gene end was trimmed by 5 bases and the J gene end by 2 bases; junction bases not matched to a gene: 10. The CDR3 nucleotides are TGTGCCAGCAGTACCGACGGACTAGCGGGAGGTAGACAAGAGACCCAGTACTTC. This codes for CASSTDGLAGGRQETQYF.

In its sample, this clonotype was seen once. The chain links TRBV19 to TRBJ1-1; 11 bases align to TRBD1. From germline, CDR1 is LNHDA and CDR2 SQIVND (reference sequence). J lost 4 bases, V lost 6 bases, and 10 bases had no gene match. The CDR3 consists of 16 residues. The CDR3 bases are TGTGCCAGTAGCTTCCGGGACAGGGGGAGAGGCACTGAAGCTTTCTTT. It encodes CASSFRDRGRGTEAFF. Looking up the rest from reference TRBV19 and TRBJ1-1 gives the full variable domain: DGGITQSPKYLFRKEGQNVTLSCEQNLNHDAMYWYRQDPGQGLRLIYYSQIVNDFQKGDIAEGYSVSREKKESFPLTVTSAQKNPTAFYLCASSFRDRGRGTEAFFGQGTRLTVV.

The sample holds many counts of this clonotype. V gene TRBV28 combines with J gene TRBJ1-2; D is undetermined. Germline V gene lookup returns CDR1 MDHEN and CDR2 SYDVKM. CDR3 size: 12 residues. Between the trimmed V and J ends, which lost 7 bases and 7 bases, there was a span of 13 bases. CDR3 sequence: CASTPSRGGYTF. The CDR3 region has the DNA TGTGCCAGCACCCCGAGTCGGGGTGGCTACACCTTC.

The chain couples TRBV7-9 to TRBJ2-7, with TRBD1 matching 8 bases. This CDR3 region has 16 residues. V shed 5 bases, J shed 2 bases, and the junction held 11 bases outside the gene matches. Per the germline V gene, CDR1 is SEHNR and CDR2 is FQNEAQ (reference sequence). CDR3 in amino acids: CASSPPKGTGAYEQYF. The CDR3 coding sequence is TGTGCCAGCAGCCCCCCAAAAGGGACAGGAGCCTACGAGCAGTACTTC.

This clonotype was recorded at least ten times. V gene TRBV20-1 combines with J gene TRBJ1-3, with no clear D. Germline CDR1 DFQATT, CDR2 SNEGSKA (reference sequence). The CDR3 is 15 residues long. V dropped 3 bases and J dropped 0 bases, with 12 bases sitting between them. In nucleotides, the CDR3 is TGCAGTGCTAGGCAACCAGGCCTCTCTGGAAACACCATATATTTT. As protein: CSARQPGLSGNTIYF.

This clonotype was seen a few times. CDR3 region: CASSLTRDNNEQYF. The CDR3 coding sequence is TGTGCCAGCAGTTTAACCCGGGACAACAACGAGCAGTACTTC. The V gene is TRBV7-2, the J gene TRBJ2-7, with D perhaps TRBD1 (6 bases). Germline lookup yields CDR1 SGHTA and CDR2 FQGNSA. V was trimmed by 6 bases and J by 5 bases, leaving 17 bases between them. The length of the CDR3 is 14 residues. The variable domain in full, with the rest retrieved from reference TRBV7-2 and TRBJ2-7, is GAGVSQSPSNKVTEKGKDVELRCDPISGHTALYWYRQSLGQGLEFLIYFQGNSAPDKSGLPSDRFSAERTGGSVSTLTIQRTQQEDSAVYLCASSLTRDNNEQYFGPGTRLTVT.

This clonotype has only a few counts. The rearrangement joins TRBV19 to TRBJ2-7; D not resolved. Germline V gene sequence: CDR1 LNHDA, CDR2 SQIVND (reference sequence). Trimming took off 5 bases at V and 3 bases at J, with 11 bases between the two ends. The CDR3 length is 13 residues. The CDR3 nucleotides are TGTGCCAGTAGTGCCGGGCCGATCTACGAGCAGTACTTC. Translation: CASSAGPIYEQYF.

This clonotype occurred many times. The CDR3 DNA is TGTGCCAGCAGGGCTAACCTGGGACAGGAAAGCTATGGCTACACCTTC. It specifies CASRANLGQESYGYTF. The chain combines TRBV6-1 with TRBJ1-2, with 8 bases identical to TRBD1. CDR1 is MNHNS and CDR2 is SASEGT in the germline V gene. V gave up 6 bases and J gave up 4 bases; unmatched junction bases: 13. The CDR3 is made up of 16 amino acids.

This clonotype has just a few counts. The V gene is TRBV11-3, the J gene TRBJ2-7; 13 bases are shared with TRBD2. Germline V lookup: CDR1 SGHNT, CDR2 YENEEA. The CDR3 consists of 16 residues. Trimming cost V 5 bases and J 2 bases; bases outside gene matches: 6. DNA of the CDR3: TGTGCCAGCAGCGCGCGACTAGCGGGAGGTACCTACGAGCAGTACTTC. Protein sequence: CASSARLAGGTYEQYF. Complete variable domain (other parts from reference TRBV11-3 and TRBJ2-7): EAGVVQSPRYKIIEKKQPVAFWCNPISGHNTLYWYLQNLGQGPELLIRYENEEAVDDSQLPKDRFSAERLKGVDSTLKIQPAELGDSAVYLCASSARLAGGTYEQYFGPGTRLTVT.

CDR3 protein: CSVSQGLTCEQYF. DNA of the CDR3: TGCAGCGTTTCACAGGGGCTGACCTGCGAGCAGTACTTC. J is TRBJ2-7 and V is TRBV29-1, with 7 nucleotides matching TRBD1. The ends lost 5 bases at V and 6 bases at J; junction bases unmatched: 10. This CDR3 has 13 amino acids. In germline, CDR1 is SQVTM, CDR2 ANQGSEA.

This clonotype occurred many times. The V and J genes are TRBV7-2 and TRBJ2-5; D not certain. CDR1 SGHTA and CDR2 FQGNSA come from the germline V gene. Trimming removed 1 base from V and 4 bases from J, with 10 bases in between. The CDR3 length is 14 residues. CDR3: CASSLGVYGETQYF. CDR3 coding DNA: TGTGCCAGCAGCTTAGGCGTGTATGGAGAGACCCAGTACTTC.

This clonotype has a handful of counts. The chain links TRBV28 to TRBJ2-7; 9 nucleotides line up with TRBD1. CDR3 length equals 16 residues. V trimming: 1 base; J trimming: 5 bases; junction bases outside the gene matches: 9. Germline V CDR1 and CDR2: MDHEN, SYDVKM. For the CDR3, the DNA is TGTGCCAGCAGTTTATTTGGACAGGGGTTTGCCAACGAGCAGTACTTC. Translated, it gives CASSLFGQGFANEQYF.

This clonotype was counted many times. V and J are TRBV7-2 and TRBJ2-7; a possible D gene is TRBD1 (5 bases). The CDR3 covers 13 residues. CDR1 SGHTA and CDR2 FQGNSA come from the germline V gene. V was pared by 5 bases and J by 3 bases, with 11 bases between. CDR3 DNA sequence: TGTGCCAGCAGCCCCCGACAGTTCTACGAGCAGTACTTC. Translated, it gives CASSPRQFYEQYF.

V and J are TRBV5-1 and TRBJ2-1; perhaps TRBD2 as D (5 bases). Trimming left V 2 bases short and J 6 bases short, with 12 bases between. Germline V gives CDR1 SGHRS, CDR2 YFSETQ. This CDR3 has 14 amino acids. CDR3 loop: CASSLSGEANEQFF. CDR3 nucleotide sequence: TGCGCCAGCAGCTTAAGCGGAGAGGCCAATGAGCAGTTCTTC.

The chain links TRBV12-3 or TRBV12-4 to TRBJ2-1, with D possibly being TRBD2 (5 bases). The V end was cut by 0 bases, the J end by 14 bases, with 11 bases between. The CDR3 is made up of 12 amino acids. The CDR3 nucleotides are TGTGCCAGCAGTTTAGCGGGGAGACCAAAGTTCTTC. Translation: CASSLAGRPKFF.

This clonotype was counted at least ten times. The rearrangement links TRBV7-2 to TRBJ2-1; 11 nucleotides align to TRBD2. The V gene's germline CDR1 is SGHTA and CDR2 FQGNSA. Trimming at V came to 5 bases and at J to 0 bases, leaving 12 bases not matched to a gene. CDR3 length: 19 amino acids. The CDR3 nucleotides read TGTGCCAGCAGCCTAACGACTAGCGGGACTCAAATCTCCTACAATGAGCAGTTCTTC. Translating gives CASSLTTSGTQISYNEQFF.

The V call is TRBV5-8, the J call TRBJ2-1; either TRBD1 or TRBD2 may supply D (6 bases each). CDR3 size: 16 residues. Germline values: CDR1 SGHTS, CDR2 YDEGEE. V was cut by 0 bases and J by 7 bases, with 17 bases left in between. Here the CDR3 reads CASSLGEGGYTNEQFF. The CDR3 DNA reads as TGTGCCAGCAGCTTGGGAGAGGGGGGATACACGAATGAGCAGTTCTTC. The variable domain in full, with the rest retrieved from reference TRBV5-8 and TRBJ2-1, is EAGVTQSPTHLIKTRGQQATLRCSPISGHTSVYWYQQALGLGLQFLLWYDEGEERNRGNFPPRFSGRQFPNYSSELNVNALELEDSALYLCASSLGEGGYTNEQFFGPGTRLTVL.

Only a few counts were recorded for this clonotype. The V call is TRBV15, the J call TRBJ1-1, with D tentatively TRBD1 (6 bases). This CDR3 spans 15 amino acids. The germline V gene encodes CDR1 LNHNV and CDR2 YYDKDF (reference sequence). The ends were cut back, 5 bases at V and 1 base at J, with 14 bases in the middle. CDR3 amino acids: CATSDHLTGNTEAFF. The CDR3 bases are TGTGCCACCAGCGACCACTTGACAGGGAACACTGAAGCTTTCTTT.

A remark on this clonotype: A read error may account for a junction end that differs from germline. The chain uses TRBV7-2 and TRBJ2-1; TRBD2 is a possible D gene (6 bases). Germline V lookup: CDR1 SGHTA, CDR2 FQGNSA. The CDR3 is 15 residues long. CDR3 in DNA: TGTGCCAGCAGCGGAGGGTGGTTGGGCTACAATGCGCAGTTCTTC. This translates into CASSGGWLGYNAQFF.

The rearrangement uses TRBV20-1 and TRBJ2-1; either TRBD1 or TRBD2 may supply D (5 bases each). CDR1 and CDR2 from the germline V gene are DFQATT and SNEGSKA (reference sequence). The CDR3 extends over 14 amino acids. With 2 bases removed from V and 7 bases from J, the gap between germline ends came to 15 bases. The CDR3 DNA reads TGCAGTGCTAGAAAGGGGACCCTTATGAATGAGCAGTTCTTC. Its protein product is CSARKGTLMNEQFF.

This sequence joins TRBV2 and TRBJ1-5; a possible D gene is TRBD1 (6 bases). Germline V gene data show CDR1 as SNHLY and CDR2 as FYNNEI. This CDR3 contains 15 residues. V was trimmed by 7 bases and J by 1 base, leaving 14 bases between them. CDR3 amino acids: CASKKSQGSNQPQHF. The CDR3 nucleotides are TGTGCCAGCAAGAAGAGCCAGGGGAGCAATCAGCCCCAGCATTTT. The variable domain in full, with the rest retrieved from reference TRBV2 and TRBJ1-5, is EPEVTQTPSHQVTQMGQEVILRCVPISNHLYFYWYRQILGQKVEFLVSFYNNEISEKSEIFDDQFSVERPDGSNFTLKIRSTKLEDSAMYFCASKKSQGSNQPQHFGDGTRLSIL.

This clonotype was counted ten times or more. The CDR3 sequence: CASSRSWETQYF. The CDR3, as DNA: TGTGCCAGCAGCCGTTCGTGGGAGACCCAGTACTTC. This chain links TRBV7-2 with TRBJ2-5, with D unresolved. The CDR3 contains 12 residues. Trimming stripped 5 bases from V and 5 bases from J, with 9 bases between. Per germline, CDR1 SGHTA and CDR2 FQGNSA.